The TCR beta chain described here comes from a study of shared clonotypes between healthy human individuals. Naive CD8 cells were CD45RO-negative, positively selected for CCR7, excluding terminally differentiated effector memory CD45RA+ cells. TCRdb's table, derived via immunoSEQ multiplex PCR, lists solely in-frame clones and lacks some. The sample includes just over 2,000,000 clones, approximately 94% of them seen just once. V gave up 4 bases and J gave up 6 bases, with 13 bases separating them. Germline V gene sequence: CDR1 LNHDA, CDR2 SQIVND (reference sequence). This CDR3 contains 14 residues. The rearrangement links TRBV19 to TRBJ1-5; tentatively, D is TRBD1 (5 bases). The sequencing input was naive CD8+ T cells sorted from blood. The TCR comes from a young man in good health. The CDR3 reads CASSSTPGSQPQHF. CDR3 bases: TGTGCCAGTAGTAGTACACCAGGGAGTCAGCCCCAGCATTTT.